This T cell receptor (beta chain) emerged from a study of OX40 agonist ivuxolimab in advanced cancers. Clones were read by immunoSEQ multiplex PCR, and TCRdb kept only the in-frame ones, dropping some. The sample has under 70,000 clones, approximately 90% seen once; the top ten hold around 1.5%. Germline CDR1 MNHNS, CDR2 SASEGT. This CDR3 comprises 11 residues. V lost 4 bases, J lost 11 bases, and 9 bases lay in between. This TCR derives from an adult with an advanced solid tumor such as melanoma, head and neck, liver or kidney cancer. The gene calls are TRBV6-1 and TRBJ2-1, with D unresolved. This material consisted of CD4+ or CD8+ T cells sorted from blood, taken in a trial of the OX40 agonist ivuxolimab. CDR3: CASSGLGKQFF. The CDR3, as DNA: TGTGCCAGCAGTGGGCTAGGAAAGCAGTTCTTC.